This TCR beta chain was recorded in a study of T cell responses to AZD1222 COVID-19 vaccine. Study-level results: Most donors were white British, females outnumbered males, and clonal diversity was possibly underestimated.

This clone was counted once. Antigen unknown. Clones were read by immunoSEQ multiplex PCR, and TCRdb kept only the in-frame ones, dropping some. The sample includes some 150,000 clones, 85% to 90% seen only once; the top ten take more than 3.5%. The material was peripheral blood, obtained 28 days after the second dose of the MenACWY control vaccine. The clonotype comes from an adult who received the MenACWY meningococcal vaccine as a control.

The DNA for the CDR3 is TGTGCCAGCAGCAGCCCAGTCGTCACTGAAGCTTTCTTT. Translating it yields CASSSPVVTEAFF. The chain recombines TRBV6-5 with TRBJ1-1; the D is unclear. Germline CDR1 and CDR2: MNHEY and SVGAGI. Trimming removed 6 bases at V and 4 bases at J, with 12 bases between. The CDR3 is made up of 13 amino acids.